One sample yielded the 29 T cell receptor beta chains listed below, sequenced in a study of circulating tumor DNA in untreated peripheral T-cell lymphoma. The table came from immunoSEQ multiplex PCR; TCRdb's copy has only in-frame clones and leaves some out. The repertoire holds 9,500 to 13,000 clones, with around 74% as singletons. Specimen: tumor tissue. The receptors derive from a human donor with peripheral T-cell lymphoma.

The chain recombines TRBV18 with TRBJ1-5; D unresolved. V lost 2 bases and J lost 1, with 6 bases in between. Germline V CDR1 and CDR2: KGHSH, LQKENI. The length of the CDR3 is 14 residues. This CDR3 is CASSPGFSNQPQHF. The CDR3 DNA is TGTGCCAGCTCACCAGGGTTCAGCAATCAGCCCCAGCATTTT.

The gene calls are TRBV7-8 and TRBJ1-2; D perhaps matches TRBD1 (6 bases). V was clipped by 6 bases and J by 3 bases, with 11 bases between them. This CDR3 spans 13 amino acids. CDR1 and CDR2 (germline): SGHVS, FQNEAQ. The chain's CDR3 is CASRNREDYGYTF. The DNA of the CDR3 is TGTGCCAGCAGAAACAGGGAGGACTATGGCTACACCTTC.

This chain connects TRBV19 to TRBJ1-2, with TRBD1 matching over 7 bases. Trimming cost V 4 bases and J 0 bases; bases outside gene matches: 8. CDR1 LNHDA and CDR2 SQIVND come from the germline V gene (reference sequence). This CDR3 comprises 16 residues. The CDR3 loop is CASSTIGQAPNYGYTF. Written as DNA, the CDR3 is TGTGCCAGTAGTACCATCGGACAGGCCCCTAACTATGGCTACACCTTC. Full variable domain (outside the CDR3, taken from reference TRBV19 and TRBJ1-2): DGGITQSPKYLFRKEGQNVTLSCEQNLNHDAMYWYRQDPGQGLRLIYYSQIVNDFQKGDIAEGYSVSREKKESFPLTVTSAQKNPTAFYLCASSTIGQAPNYGYTFGSGTRLTVV.

In this sample, this clone turned up once. The rearrangement uses TRBV19 and TRBJ1-2; D is unresolved. The V gene's germline CDR1 is LNHDA and CDR2 SQIVND (reference sequence). The length of the CDR3 is 15 residues. V was trimmed by 5 bases and J by 2 bases, leaving 15 bases between them. The DNA of the CDR3 is TGTGCCAGTAGTTTGGCCCCTGGTCGCAACTATGGCTACACCTTC. Residues: CASSLAPGRNYGYTF.

The V gene is TRBV14, the J gene TRBJ2-5, with 9 bases identical to TRBD1. This CDR3 comprises 16 residues. V was clipped by 4 bases and J by 1 base; unmatched bases: 7. Per the germline V gene, CDR1 is SGHDN and CDR2 is FVKESK. The CDR3 DNA reads as TGTGCCAGCAGCCCCTTTGGACAGGGGCTCCAAGAGACCCAGTACTTC. Translated: CASSPFGQGLQETQYF. The complete variable domain, with remaining parts taken from reference TRBV14 and TRBJ2-5, reads EAGVTQFPSHSVIEKGQTVTLRCDPISGHDNLYWYRRVMGKEIKFLLHFVKESKQDESGMPNNRFLAERTGGTYSTLKVQPAELEDSGVYFCASSPFGQGLQETQYFGPGTRLLVL.

The chain has TRBV19 and TRBJ1-4; the D gene is possibly TRBD1 (5 bases). The germline V gene encodes CDR1 LNHDA and CDR2 SQIVND (reference sequence). This CDR3 is built from 15 residues. Trimming cost V 2 bases and J 8 bases, with 15 bases left between them. The CDR3 reads CASSIIEGDWEKLFF. The CDR3 bases are TGTGCCAGTAGTATAATCGAAGGGGATTGGGAAAAACTGTTTTTT.

This chain joins TRBV19 and TRBJ1-5; D is ambiguous. CDR3 length: 16 amino acids. Trimming shortened V by 4 bases and J by 3 bases, and 16 bases separated the two germline ends. CDR1 LNHDA and CDR2 SQIVND come from the germline V gene (reference sequence). CDR3 in DNA: TGTGCCAGTAGTAGGGGTGACAAGGGCATCAATCAGCCCCAGCATTTT. Translated: CASSRGDKGINQPQHF.

The rearrangement joins TRBV19 to TRBJ2-3; D remains unclear. In germline, CDR1 is LNHDA, CDR2 SQIVND (reference sequence). With 5 bases removed from V and 1 base from J, the gap between germline ends came to 16 bases. There are 16 residues in the CDR3. This CDR3 is CASSSSFAMGTDTQYF. Written as DNA, the CDR3 is TGTGCCAGTAGTTCCTCCTTTGCCATGGGCACAGATACGCAGTATTTT.

As regards this clone: At one end, the junction sequence differs from germline, possibly due to a read error. This chain joins TRBV10-2 and TRBJ1-1, with a weak D call TRBD1 (5 bases). Per the germline V gene, CDR1 is WSHSY and CDR2 is SAAADI. The CDR3 runs 15 residues. The CDR3 reads CASSEGILSNTEAFF. The CDR3 coding sequence is TGCGCCAGTAGTGAGGGGATACTAAGCAACACTGAAGCTTTCTTT.

The chain has TRBV28 and TRBJ2-1; D is perhaps TRBD1 or TRBD2 (6 bases each). Germline V gene data show CDR1 as MDHEN and CDR2 as SYDVKM. The CDR3 spans 16 residues. V was pared by 5 bases and J by 4 bases, with 18 bases between. This CDR3 is CASSPEGGSLYNEQFF. In DNA, the CDR3 is TGTGCCAGCAGTCCCGAGGGGGGTTCGTTATACAATGAGCAGTTCTTC.

This chain joins TRBV6-8 and TRBJ2-1, with 10 bases aligning to TRBD2. This CDR3 has 17 amino acids. The germline gives CDR1 MNHGY, CDR2 SAAAGT. V shed 6 bases, J shed 4 bases, and the junction held 12 bases outside the gene matches. CDR3 in amino acids: CASRPSGGETFYNEQFF. In DNA, the CDR3 is TGTGCCAGCAGACCGAGCGGGGGGGAGACTTTTTACAATGAGCAGTTCTTC.

The V call is TRBV28, the J call TRBJ2-5, with 8 positions matching TRBD2. The CDR3 totals 15 residues. V shed 1 base and J 3 bases; nucleotides not matched to a gene: 4. Per the germline V gene, CDR1 is MDHEN and CDR2 is SYDVKM. The CDR3 reads CASSLSGGKKETQYF. DNA for the CDR3: TGTGCCAGCAGTTTATCGGGGGGGAAAAAAGAGACCCAGTACTTC.

The rearrangement joins TRBV29-1 to TRBJ1-1, with no clear D. Germline V CDR1 and CDR2: SQVTM, ANQGSEA. V lost 7 bases and J 3 bases, leaving 12 bases between the germline ends. The CDR3 is 12 residues long. The CDR3 here is CSASEGYTEAFF. DNA of the CDR3: TGCAGCGCCTCAGAGGGTTACACTGAAGCTTTCTTT.

The chain joins TRBV18 to TRBJ2-3; D ambiguous. V lost 6 bases and J lost 11, with 18 bases in between. This CDR3 spans 13 amino acids. CDR1 and CDR2 from the germline V gene are KGHSH and LQKENI. The CDR3 sequence: CASSPAQPGMQYF. In DNA form, the CDR3 reads TGTGCCAGCTCCCCCGCCCAACCAGGCATGCAGTATTTT.

The chain carries TRBV14 and TRBJ2-1; D is undetermined. Between the trimmed V and J ends, which lost 2 bases and 10 bases, there was a span of 12 bases. The germline gives CDR1 SGHDN, CDR2 FVKESK. This CDR3 region has 13 residues. The CDR3 coding sequence is TGTGCCAGCAGCCAATTGAATCAGGACGAGCAGTTCTTC. It translates to CASSQLNQDEQFF.

The chain has TRBV7-6 and TRBJ2-1; 8 bases match TRBD2. The CDR3 has 15 amino acids. V shed 5 bases, J shed 6 bases, and the junction held 9 bases outside the gene matches. Germline assignment: CDR1 SGHVS and CDR2 FNYEAQ. Written as DNA, the CDR3 is TGTGCCAGCAGCCCCCTCGGGGGGGGGCGCAATGAGCAGTTCTTC. It yields the protein CASSPLGGGRNEQFF.

The chain employs TRBV30 and TRBJ1-6; D not certain. Trimming took off 5 bases at V and 14 bases at J, with 13 bases between the two ends. The CDR3 spans 11 residues. Germline assignment: CDR1 GTSNPN and CDR2 SVGIG (reference sequence). The CDR3 region is CAWGSRGTLHF. The CDR3 nucleotides read TGTGCCTGGGGCTCCCGAGGTACCCTCCACTTT.

The gene calls are TRBV30 and TRBJ2-3; D unclear. CDR3 length equals 13 residues. Trimming removed 7 bases at V and 2 bases at J, with 13 bases between. Germline V gives CDR1 GTSNPN, CDR2 SVGIG (reference sequence). For the CDR3, the DNA is TGTGCCTCAGTCGGAGACTTCACAGATACGCAGTATTTT. This encodes CASVGDFTDTQYF.

V is TRBV5-1 and J is TRBJ2-5; D may match TRBD1 or TRBD2 (5 bases each). The germline V and J ends were trimmed by 6 bases and 0 bases, with 12 bases remaining between them. Germline assignment: CDR1 SGHRS and CDR2 YFSETQ. This CDR3 contains 14 residues. The CDR3 bases are TGCGCCAGCAAGGGGACGGTGTACCAAGAGACCCAGTACTTC. Protein product: CASKGTVYQETQYF.

This clone was counted only a few times. The chain is built from TRBV6-8 and TRBJ2-7, with D possibly matching TRBD2 (5 bases). Per germline, CDR1 MNHGY and CDR2 SAAAGT. The V and J ends lost 0 bases and 6 bases respectively, with 15 bases between them. CDR3 length equals 15 residues. The CDR3 DNA reads as TGTGCCAGCAGTTACTCGAGGCTAGCACTAGGCGAGCAGTACTTC. This sequence encodes CASSYSRLALGEQYF.

This clone showed up just a few times. The chain combines TRBV19 with TRBJ2-6; D is unclear. V dropped 5 bases and J dropped 7 bases, with 6 bases sitting between them. This CDR3 spans 12 amino acids. Per germline, CDR1 LNHDA and CDR2 SQIVND (reference sequence). Written as DNA, the CDR3 is TGTGCCAGTAGTCCTACTGCCAACGTCCTGACTTTC. Protein product: CASSPTANVLTF.

This clone was counted between two and nine times. This rearrangement joins TRBV7-5 to TRBJ2-2; TRBD2 is the table's D call, not checked against the DNA. TRBV7-5 represents a pseudogene. This CDR3 has 14 amino acids. CDR3 sequence reads: CASRAGGRTGELFF. In DNA, the CDR3 is TGTGCCAGCAGGGCGGGGGGCCGCACCGGGGAGCTGTTTTTT.

This sequence joins TRBV10-2 and TRBJ2-7; TRBD1 aligns across 7 bases. The V segment lost 2 bases and the J segment 5 bases; nucleotides outside the gene matches: 6. The germline V gene has CDR1 WSHSY and CDR2 SAAADI. The CDR3 covers 14 residues. As DNA, the CDR3 is TGCGCCAGCAGTGAGCCAGACAGGGCCCACGAGCAGTACTTC. Amino acids: CASSEPDRAHEQYF.

The chain joins TRBV11-3 to TRBJ1-2; weak D call: TRBD1 (6 bases). The V end lost 5 bases, the J end lost 5 bases, and 18 bases lay between the germline ends. The CDR3 is made up of 15 amino acids. Germline loops: CDR1 SGHNT, CDR2 YENEEA. CDR3 in DNA: TGTGCCAGCAGCGCGGGACACCAAGTCACGTATGGCTACACCTTC. This sequence encodes CASSAGHQVTYGYTF. Using reference TRBV11-3 and TRBJ1-2 for the parts outside the CDR3, the full variable domain is EAGVVQSPRYKIIEKKQPVAFWCNPISGHNTLYWYLQNLGQGPELLIRYENEEAVDDSQLPKDRFSAERLKGVDSTLKIQPAELGDSAVYLCASSAGHQVTYGYTFGSGTRLTVV.

The J gene is TRBJ2-7, the V gene TRBV28; maybe TRBD1 (6 bases). The V and J ends lost 3 bases and 4 bases respectively, with 16 bases between them. Per the germline V gene, CDR1 is MDHEN and CDR2 is SYDVKM. This CDR3 is 15 amino acids long. The DNA of the CDR3 is TGTGCCAGCAGTTTCTTTGAGACAGGCCTTTACGAGCAGTACTTC. As protein: CASSFFETGLYEQYF.

The V gene is TRBV5-1, the J gene TRBJ1-2; D is possibly TRBD1 (6 bases). V gave up 1 base and J gave up 5 bases, with 15 bases separating them. Germline lookup yields CDR1 SGHRS and CDR2 YFSETQ. CDR3 size: 15 residues. CDR3 residues: CASSLLVGTSYGYTF. The CDR3 DNA follows: TGCGCCAGCAGCTTGTTAGTAGGGACAAGTTATGGCTACACCTTC. The entire variable domain, with the rest obtained from reference TRBV5-1 and TRBJ1-2, is as follows: KAGVTQTPRYLIKTRGQQVTLSCSPISGHRSVSWYQQTPGQGLQFLFEYFSETQRNKGNFPGRFSGRQFSNSRSEMNVSTLELGDSALYLCASSLLVGTSYGYTFGSGTRLTVV.

The chain combines TRBV28 with TRBJ1-6, with unresolved D. The V and J ends lost 3 bases and 9 bases respectively, with 12 bases between them. Germline V lookup: CDR1 MDHEN, CDR2 SYDVKM. This CDR3 contains 14 residues. The CDR3 region is CASSFGIPISPLHF. The CDR3 nucleotides are TGTGCCAGCAGTTTTGGGATCCCAATTTCACCCCTCCACTTT.

The V call is TRBV6-8, the J call TRBJ2-5; D is unresolved. Looked up from germline, CDR1 is MNHGY and CDR2 is SAAAGT. CDR3 length: 13 amino acids. The V end was cut by 4 bases, the J end by 2 bases, with 8 bases between. In DNA form, the CDR3 reads TGTGCCAGCAGTTCTCCGATTCAAGAGACCCAGTACTTC. Amino acids: CASSSPIQETQYF.

The chain combines TRBV30 with TRBJ2-7; 7 bases are shared with TRBD1. Germline V CDR1 and CDR2: GTSNPN, SVGIG (reference sequence). The CDR3 is 15 residues long. V was clipped by 1 base and J by 0 bases; unmatched bases: 6. The CDR3 DNA follows: TGTGCCTGGAGTGGAGACAGGGTACCCTCCTACGAGCAGTACTTC. Its protein product is CAWSGDRVPSYEQYF.